The rows below give T cell receptor beta chains drawn from one sample of a study of T cell clones after liver transplantation. Using immunoSEQ multiplex PCR, the repertoire was profiled, and TCRdb retains in-frame clones only, with some absent. The sample records over 50,000 clones, roughly 84% being singletons. The sequences come from CD4+ T cells from blood, collected before liver transplant. These receptor sequences come from a human donor who received a liver transplant. The CDR3 runs from the conserved cysteine through the conserved F or W. A D gene is named only where the DNA matches it firmly. Part of the rows lack a size; the others show once, few, many or a class for expanded clones.

CASSFRQAETQYF	TGCGCCAGCAGCTTTCGACAGGCAGAGACCCAGTACTTC	TRBJ2-5	TRBV4-3	.	.
CASSQEPGLGGGTQYF	TGCGCCAGCAGCCAAGAACCAGGACTAGGCGGGGGTACCCAGTACTTC	TRBJ2-5	TRBV4-3	.	TRBD2
CASSVGPSRYNEQFF	TGTGCCAGCAGCGTAGGCCCTAGCCGATACAATGAGCAGTTCTTC	TRBJ2-1	TRBV9	.	.
CASTGLNRNIQYF	TGCGCCAGCACCGGACTAAATCGGAACATTCAGTACTTC	TRBJ2-4	TRBV5-1	few	.
CASNPKLAGNTDTQYF	TGCGCCAGCAATCCGAAACTAGCGGGCAACACAGATACGCAGTATTTT	TRBJ2-3	TRBV5-1	.	TRBD2
CASSLDRNQPQHF	TGTGCCAGCAGCTTAGATCGAAATCAGCCCCAGCATTTT	TRBJ1-5	TRBV7-3	.	.
CASSSTGGPSDTQYF	TGTGCCAGCAGCTCCACGGGGGGGCCGTCAGATACGCAGTATTTT	TRBJ2-3	TRBV11-1	.	TRBD2
CATLREGETQYF	TGTGCCACCCTGAGGGAAGGGGAGACCCAGTACTTC	TRBJ2-5	TRBV6-6	.	.
CAWALTDTQYF	TGTGCCTGGGCCCTGACAGATACGCAGTATTTT	TRBJ2-3	TRBV30	.	.
CASSPLSLASSYEQYF	TGTGCCAGCTCGCCACTCTCTCTAGCGAGCTCCTACGAGCAGTACTTC	TRBJ2-7	TRBV18	.	.
CASSRYYRGRLESTEAFF	TGTGCCAGCAGTCGCTATTACAGGGGTCGATTAGAGAGCACTGAAGCTTTCTTT	TRBJ1-1	TRBV27	.	TRBD1
CASSPVQGSYEQYF	TGTGCCAGCAGCCCAGTACAGGGCTCCTACGAGCAGTACTTC	TRBJ2-7	TRBV2	.	.
CAWRRTGNTIYF	TGTGCCTGGAGGAGGACTGGAAACACCATATATTTT	TRBJ1-3	TRBV30	.	.
CASLPPGQGIGYTF	TGTGCCAGCCTTCCACCGGGACAGGGAATCGGCTACACCTTC	TRBJ1-2	TRBV25-1	.	TRBD1
CASSLVGPGSGFNEKLFF	TGTGCCAGCAGCTTAGTGGGCCCAGGGAGCGGTTTTAATGAAAAACTGTTTTTT	TRBJ1-4	TRBV7-6	.	.
CASSLDFNRVYGYTF	TGTGCCAGCAGCTTAGATTTTAACAGGGTCTATGGCTACACCTTC	TRBJ1-2	TRBV11-2	.	.
CASILGGAFREQYF	TGTGCCAGCATCCTAGGGGGGGCATTTCGCGAGCAGTACTTC	TRBJ2-7	TRBV7-8	.	.
CASSRQLQETQYF	TGTGCCAGCAGTCGACAGCTCCAAGAGACCCAGTACTTC	TRBJ2-5	TRBV14	.	.
CASKGQLNQPQHF	TGTGCCAGTAAGGGACAGTTGAATCAGCCCCAGCATTTT	TRBJ1-5	TRBV19	.	TRBD1
CASSEQARNTIYF	TGTGCCAGCAGTGAACAGGCGAGAAACACCATATATTTT	TRBJ1-3	TRBV2	.	.
CASSFGTGGQPQHF	TGCGCCAGCAGCTTCGGGACAGGGGGTCAGCCCCAGCATTTT	TRBJ1-5	TRBV5-1	many	TRBD1
CASSLRQGDEKLFF	TGTGCCAGCAGCTTACGGCAGGGCGATGAAAAACTGTTTTTT	TRBJ1-4	TRBV7-2	.	.
CASSHPGRGRELFF	TGCGCCAGCAGCCACCCAGGGAGGGGACGGGAGCTGTTTTTT	TRBJ2-2	TRBV4-1	.	TRBD2
CASSPGQSSISYNEQFF	TGTGCCAGCAGCCCGGGCCAATCTTCGATATCCTACAATGAGCAGTTCTTC	TRBJ2-1	TRBV25-1	.	.
CASTRQASSYEQYF	TGTGCCAGCACCAGACAGGCTAGCTCCTACGAGCAGTACTTC	TRBJ2-7	TRBV2	.	.
CASSQVLGRTQYF	TGTGCCAGCAGCCAAGTATTGGGGCGCACGCAGTATTTT	TRBJ2-3	TRBV14	.	.
CASSLRPGTGTNPTGELFF	TGTGCCAGTAGTCTCCGACCCGGGACAGGGACGAACCCAACCGGGGAGCTGTTTTTT	TRBJ2-2	TRBV19	.	TRBD1
CASSGVSGALYTQYF	TGTGCCAGCAGCGGAGTTAGCGGGGCACTATATACGCAGTATTTT	TRBJ2-3	TRBV11-1	.	TRBD2
CASSVHGSSYEQYF	TGTGCCAGCAGCGTCCATGGGAGCTCCTACGAGCAGTACTTC	TRBJ2-7	TRBV9	.	.
CASSAYHSTGELFF	TGTGCCAGCAGCGCCTATCACAGCACCGGGGAGCTGTTTTTT	TRBJ2-2	TRBV2	.	.
CASSLGQGIGETQYF	TGCGCCAGCAGCTTGGGACAGGGAATTGGAGAGACCCAGTACTTC	TRBJ2-5	TRBV5-1	.	TRBD1
CASSHRDTLYNEQFF	TGTGCCAGCAGCCACCGGGACACCCTCTACAATGAGCAGTTCTTC	TRBJ2-1	TRBV7-2	.	.
CASSQEVGDTQYF	TGCGCCAGCAGCCAAGAGGTGGGAGATACGCAGTATTTT	TRBJ2-3	TRBV4-3	once	.
CASSLEGLGGLISYEQYF	TGTGCCAGCAGCTTAGAGGGTCTGGGAGGCCTTATATCCTACGAGCAGTACTTC	TRBJ2-7	TRBV11-2	.	.
CASSLEPRNTGELFF	TGTGCCAGCAGCTTAGAGCCGAGGAACACCGGGGAGCTGTTTTTT	TRBJ2-2	TRBV11-2	.	.
CASSFGDQPQHF	TGTGCCAGCTCGTTTGGGGATCAGCCCCAGCATTTT	TRBJ1-5	TRBV18	once	.
CASSLDIQGTEAFF	TGTGCCAGCAGCTTAGATATACAGGGCACTGAAGCTTTCTTT	TRBJ1-1	TRBV7-9	many	.
CASTTRQGFTEAFF	TGTGCCAGTACCACGCGACAGGGTTTTACTGAAGCTTTCTTT	TRBJ1-1	TRBV19	.	TRBD1
CASARGSGNTIYF	TGTGCCAGCGCACGGGGCTCTGGAAACACCATATATTTT	TRBJ1-3	TRBV19	.	.
CASSFRGWNEKLFF	TGTGCCAGCAGTTTCAGGGGTTGGAATGAAAAACTGTTTTTT	TRBJ1-4	TRBV6-5	once	.
CASSLDGRKQFF	TGTGCCAGCAGCTTAGACGGTCGAAAGCAGTTCTTC	TRBJ2-1	TRBV11-1	once	.